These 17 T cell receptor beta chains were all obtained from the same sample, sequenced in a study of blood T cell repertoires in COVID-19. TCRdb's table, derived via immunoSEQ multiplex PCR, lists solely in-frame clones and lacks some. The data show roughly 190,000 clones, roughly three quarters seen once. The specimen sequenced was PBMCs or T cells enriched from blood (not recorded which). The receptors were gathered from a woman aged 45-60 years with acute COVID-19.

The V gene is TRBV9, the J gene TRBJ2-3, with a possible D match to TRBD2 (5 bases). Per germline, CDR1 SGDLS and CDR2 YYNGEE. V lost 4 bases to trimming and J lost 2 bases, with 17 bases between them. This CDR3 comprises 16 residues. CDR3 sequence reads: CASSRSGSLVTDTQYF. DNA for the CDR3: TGTGCCAGCAGCCGGTCGGGATCCCTAGTCACAGATACGCAGTATTTT.

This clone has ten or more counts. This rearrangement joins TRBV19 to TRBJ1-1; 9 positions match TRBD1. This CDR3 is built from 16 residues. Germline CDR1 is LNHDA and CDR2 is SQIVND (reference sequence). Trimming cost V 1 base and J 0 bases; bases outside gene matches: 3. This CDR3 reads CASSIATGGMNTEAFF. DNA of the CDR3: TGTGCCAGTAGTATAGCGACAGGGGGGATGAACACTGAAGCTTTCTTT.

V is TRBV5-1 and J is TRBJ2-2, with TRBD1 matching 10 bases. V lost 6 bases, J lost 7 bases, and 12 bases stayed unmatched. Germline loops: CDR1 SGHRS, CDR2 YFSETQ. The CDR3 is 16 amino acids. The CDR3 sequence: CASIYGDRGLDGELFF. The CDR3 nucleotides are TGCGCCAGCATTTACGGCGACAGGGGGCTTGACGGGGAGCTGTTTTTT.

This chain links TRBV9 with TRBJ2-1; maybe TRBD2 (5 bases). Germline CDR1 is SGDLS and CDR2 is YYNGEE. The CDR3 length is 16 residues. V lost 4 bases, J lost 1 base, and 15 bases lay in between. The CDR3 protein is CASSPGGTPSYNEQFF. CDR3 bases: TGTGCCAGCAGCCCCGGAGGAACACCTTCCTACAATGAGCAGTTCTTC.

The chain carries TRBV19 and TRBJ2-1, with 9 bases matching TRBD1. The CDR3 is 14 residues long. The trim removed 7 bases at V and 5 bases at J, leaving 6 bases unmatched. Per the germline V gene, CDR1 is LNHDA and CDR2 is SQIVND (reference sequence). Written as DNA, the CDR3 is TGTGCCAGTATGCCGGGACAGGGAGACAATGAGCAGTTCTTC. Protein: CASMPGQGDNEQFF. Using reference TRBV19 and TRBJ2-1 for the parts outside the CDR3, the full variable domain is DGGITQSPKYLFRKEGQNVTLSCEQNLNHDAMYWYRQDPGQGLRLIYYSQIVNDFQKGDIAEGYSVSREKKESFPLTVTSAQKNPTAFYLCASMPGQGDNEQFFGPGTRLTVL.

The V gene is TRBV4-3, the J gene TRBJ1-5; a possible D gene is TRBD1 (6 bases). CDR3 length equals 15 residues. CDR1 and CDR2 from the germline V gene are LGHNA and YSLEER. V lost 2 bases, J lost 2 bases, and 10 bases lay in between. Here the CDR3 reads CASSQSPGGNQPQHF. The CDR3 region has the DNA TGCGCCAGCAGCCAATCGCCAGGGGGCAATCAGCCCCAGCATTTT.

CDR3 DNA sequence: TGCGCCAGCACCCTAAACTCTAGAGAGACCCAGTACTTC. Protein product: CASTLNSRETQYF. V is TRBV5-1 and J is TRBJ2-5, with D uncertain. Per germline, CDR1 SGHRS and CDR2 YFSETQ. The CDR3 is 13 residues long. Between the trimmed V and J ends, which lost 6 bases and 4 bases, there was a span of 13 bases.

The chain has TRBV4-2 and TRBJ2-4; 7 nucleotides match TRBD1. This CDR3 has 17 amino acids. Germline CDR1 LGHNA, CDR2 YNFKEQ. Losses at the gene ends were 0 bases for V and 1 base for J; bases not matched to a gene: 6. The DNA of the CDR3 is TGTGCCAGCAGCCAAGATTTAGGGGGCGGGGCCAAAAACATTCAGTACTTC. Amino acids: CASSQDLGGGAKNIQYF.

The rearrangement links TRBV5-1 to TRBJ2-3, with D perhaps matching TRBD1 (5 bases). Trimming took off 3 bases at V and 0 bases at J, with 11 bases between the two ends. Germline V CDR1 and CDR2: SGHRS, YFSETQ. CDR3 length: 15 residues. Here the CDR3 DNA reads TGCGCCAGCAGCTCAGGGATAGGCAGCACAGATACGCAGTATTTT. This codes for CASSSGIGSTDTQYF.

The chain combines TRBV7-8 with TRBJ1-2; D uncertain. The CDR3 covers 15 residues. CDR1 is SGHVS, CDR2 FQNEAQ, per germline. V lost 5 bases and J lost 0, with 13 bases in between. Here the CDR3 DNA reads TGTGCCAGCAGCCCGCAGGCGAATACTAACTATGGCTACACCTTC. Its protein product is CASSPQANTNYGYTF.

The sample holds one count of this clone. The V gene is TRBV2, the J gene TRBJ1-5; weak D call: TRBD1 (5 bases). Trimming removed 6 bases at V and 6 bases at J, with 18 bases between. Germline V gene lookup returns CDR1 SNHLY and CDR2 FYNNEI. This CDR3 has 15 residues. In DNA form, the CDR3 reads TGTGCCAGCAGGTACGGGACTAACCGGGGTCAGCCCCAGCATTTT. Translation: CASRYGTNRGQPQHF.

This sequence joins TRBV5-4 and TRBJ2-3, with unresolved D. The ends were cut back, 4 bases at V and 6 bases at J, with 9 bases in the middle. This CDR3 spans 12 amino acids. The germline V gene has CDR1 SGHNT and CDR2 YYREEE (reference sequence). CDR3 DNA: TGTGCCAGCAGCCCCAGGTGGGATACGCAGTATTTT. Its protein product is CASSPRWDTQYF.

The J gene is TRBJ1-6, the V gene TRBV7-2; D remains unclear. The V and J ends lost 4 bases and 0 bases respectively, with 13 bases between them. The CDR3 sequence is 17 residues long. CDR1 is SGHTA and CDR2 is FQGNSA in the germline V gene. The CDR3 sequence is CASSSSLHSSYNSPLHF. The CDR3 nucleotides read TGTGCCAGCAGCTCCTCCCTACACAGCTCCTATAATTCACCCCTCCACTTT.

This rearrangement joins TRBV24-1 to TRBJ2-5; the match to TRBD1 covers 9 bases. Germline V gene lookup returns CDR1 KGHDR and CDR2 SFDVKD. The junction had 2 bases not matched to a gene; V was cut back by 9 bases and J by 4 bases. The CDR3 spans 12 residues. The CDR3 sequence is CATGDRVETQYF. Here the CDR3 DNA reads TGTGCCACCGGGGACAGGGTAGAGACCCAGTACTTC.

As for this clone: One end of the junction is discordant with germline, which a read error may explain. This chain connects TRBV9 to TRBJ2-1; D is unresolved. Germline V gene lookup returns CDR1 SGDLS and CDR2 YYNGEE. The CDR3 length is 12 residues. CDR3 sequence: CASSPNYSEQFF. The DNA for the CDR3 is TGTGCCAGCAGCCCCAATTACAGTGAGCAGTTCTTC.

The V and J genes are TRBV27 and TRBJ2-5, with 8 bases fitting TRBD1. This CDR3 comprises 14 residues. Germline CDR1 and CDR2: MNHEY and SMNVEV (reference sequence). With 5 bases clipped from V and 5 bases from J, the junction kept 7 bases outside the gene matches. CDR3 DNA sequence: TGTGCCAGCAGTGTGACAGGGGTAGGGGAGACCCAGTACTTC. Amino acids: CASSVTGVGETQYF.

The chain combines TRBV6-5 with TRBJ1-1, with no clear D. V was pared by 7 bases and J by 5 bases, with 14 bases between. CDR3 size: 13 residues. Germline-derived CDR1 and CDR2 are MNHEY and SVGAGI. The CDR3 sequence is CASNLGDSTEAFF. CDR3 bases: TGTGCCAGCAACTTGGGAGATAGTACTGAAGCTTTCTTT.